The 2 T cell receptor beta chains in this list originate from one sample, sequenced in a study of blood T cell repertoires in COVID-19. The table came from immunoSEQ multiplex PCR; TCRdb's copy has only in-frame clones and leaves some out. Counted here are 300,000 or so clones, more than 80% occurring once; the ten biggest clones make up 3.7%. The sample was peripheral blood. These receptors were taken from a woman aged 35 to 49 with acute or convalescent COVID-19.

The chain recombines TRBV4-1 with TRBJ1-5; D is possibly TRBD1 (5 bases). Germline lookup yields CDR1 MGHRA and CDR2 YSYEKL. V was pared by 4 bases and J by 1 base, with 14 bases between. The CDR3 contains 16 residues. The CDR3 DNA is TGCGCCAGCAGCCCTCAGAGCGGGGGGAGCAATCAGCCCCAGCATTTT. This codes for CASSPQSGGSNQPQHF.

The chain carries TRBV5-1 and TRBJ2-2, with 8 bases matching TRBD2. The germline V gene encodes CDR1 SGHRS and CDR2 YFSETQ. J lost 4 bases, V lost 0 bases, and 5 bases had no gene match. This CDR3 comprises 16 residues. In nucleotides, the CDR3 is TGCGCCAGCAGCTTGGTGGTAGCGGGGAGCACCGGGGAGCTGTTTTTT. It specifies CASSLVVAGSTGELFF.